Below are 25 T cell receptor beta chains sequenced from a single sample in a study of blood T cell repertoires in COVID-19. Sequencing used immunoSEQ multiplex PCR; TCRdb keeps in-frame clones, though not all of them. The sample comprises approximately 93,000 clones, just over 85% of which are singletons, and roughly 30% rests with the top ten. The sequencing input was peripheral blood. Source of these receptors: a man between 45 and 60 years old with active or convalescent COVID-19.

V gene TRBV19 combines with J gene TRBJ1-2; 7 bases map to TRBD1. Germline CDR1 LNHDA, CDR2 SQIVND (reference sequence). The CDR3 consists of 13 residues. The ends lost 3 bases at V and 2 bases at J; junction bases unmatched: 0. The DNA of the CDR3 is TGTGCCAGTAGTATGGACAGGAACTATGGCTACACCTTC. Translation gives CASSMDRNYGYTF.

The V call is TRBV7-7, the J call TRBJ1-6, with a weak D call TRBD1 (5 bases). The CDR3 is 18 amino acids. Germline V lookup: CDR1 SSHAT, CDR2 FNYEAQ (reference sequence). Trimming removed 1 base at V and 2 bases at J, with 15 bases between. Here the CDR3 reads CASSLEDTAFPYNSPLHF. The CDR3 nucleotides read TGTGCCAGCAGCTTAGAGGACACCGCCTTCCCCTATAATTCACCCCTCCACTTT.

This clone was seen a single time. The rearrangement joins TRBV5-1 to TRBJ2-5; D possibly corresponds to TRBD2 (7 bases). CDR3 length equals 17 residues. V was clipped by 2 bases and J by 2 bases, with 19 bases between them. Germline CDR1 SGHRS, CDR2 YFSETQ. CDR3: CASSFRSGGRKQETQYF. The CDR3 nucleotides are TGCGCCAGCAGCTTTCGGTCGGGGGGCCGCAAACAAGAGACCCAGTACTTC.

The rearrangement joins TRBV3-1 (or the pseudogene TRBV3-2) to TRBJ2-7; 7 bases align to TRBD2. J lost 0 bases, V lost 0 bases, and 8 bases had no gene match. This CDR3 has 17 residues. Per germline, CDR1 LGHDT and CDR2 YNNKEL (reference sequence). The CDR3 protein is CASSQDRGRASSYEQYF. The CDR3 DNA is TGTGCCAGCAGCCAAGATCGGGGGAGGGCGAGCTCCTACGAGCAGTACTTC.

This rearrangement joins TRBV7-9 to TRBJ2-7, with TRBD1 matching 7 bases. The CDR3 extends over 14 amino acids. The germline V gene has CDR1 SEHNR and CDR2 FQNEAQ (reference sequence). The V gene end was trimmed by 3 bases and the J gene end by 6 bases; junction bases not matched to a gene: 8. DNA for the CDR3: TGTGCCAGCAGCTTTACGACAGGGCTCCTCGAGCAGTACTTC. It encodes CASSFTTGLLEQYF.

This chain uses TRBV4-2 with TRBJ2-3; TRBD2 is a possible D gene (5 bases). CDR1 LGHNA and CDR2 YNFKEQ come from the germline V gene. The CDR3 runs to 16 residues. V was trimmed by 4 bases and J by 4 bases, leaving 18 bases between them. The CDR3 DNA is TGTGCCAGCAGCCGGGGAGTTCCCGAACACCCAGATACGCAGTATTTT. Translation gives CASSRGVPEHPDTQYF.

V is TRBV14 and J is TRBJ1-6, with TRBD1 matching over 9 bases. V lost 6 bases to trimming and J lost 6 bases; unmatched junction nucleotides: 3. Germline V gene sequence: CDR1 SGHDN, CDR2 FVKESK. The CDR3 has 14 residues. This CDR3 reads CASRLTGGNSPLHF. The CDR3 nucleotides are TGTGCCAGCAGGCTGACAGGGGGTAATTCACCCCTCCACTTT.

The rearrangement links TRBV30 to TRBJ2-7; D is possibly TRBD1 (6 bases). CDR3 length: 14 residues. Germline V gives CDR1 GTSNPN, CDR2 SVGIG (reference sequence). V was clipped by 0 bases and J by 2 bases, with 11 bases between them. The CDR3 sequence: CAWSVGTPTYEQYF. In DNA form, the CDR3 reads TGTGCCTGGAGTGTAGGGACACCGACCTACGAGCAGTACTTC.

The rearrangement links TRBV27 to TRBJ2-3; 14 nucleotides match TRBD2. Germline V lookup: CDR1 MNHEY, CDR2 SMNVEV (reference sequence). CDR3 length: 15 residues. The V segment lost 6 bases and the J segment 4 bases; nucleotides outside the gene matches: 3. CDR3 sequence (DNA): TGTGCCAGCAGCCCGGGACTAGCGGGAGCAGATACGCAGTATTTT. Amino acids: CASSPGLAGADTQYF.

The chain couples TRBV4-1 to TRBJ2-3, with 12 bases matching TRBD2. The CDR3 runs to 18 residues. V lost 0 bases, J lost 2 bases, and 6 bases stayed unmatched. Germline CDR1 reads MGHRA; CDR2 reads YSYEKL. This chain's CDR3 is CASSQDWLAGGSTDTQYF. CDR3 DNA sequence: TGCGCCAGCAGCCAAGACTGGCTAGCGGGGGGGTCCACAGATACGCAGTATTTT.

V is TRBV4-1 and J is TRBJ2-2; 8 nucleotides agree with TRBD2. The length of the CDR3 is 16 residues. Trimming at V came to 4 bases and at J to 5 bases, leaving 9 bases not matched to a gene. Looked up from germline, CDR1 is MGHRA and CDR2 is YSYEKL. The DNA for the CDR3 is TGCGCCAGCAGCCCCTTAGAGCGGGGGCGGACCGGGGAGCTGTTTTTT. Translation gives CASSPLERGRTGELFF.

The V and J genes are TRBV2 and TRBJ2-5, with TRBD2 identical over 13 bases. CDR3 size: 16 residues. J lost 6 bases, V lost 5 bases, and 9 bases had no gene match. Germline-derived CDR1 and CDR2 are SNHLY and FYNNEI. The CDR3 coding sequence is TGTGCCAGCAGTAGTAGGACTAGCGGGGGTGGAAAGACCCAGTACTTC. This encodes CASSSRTSGGGKTQYF.

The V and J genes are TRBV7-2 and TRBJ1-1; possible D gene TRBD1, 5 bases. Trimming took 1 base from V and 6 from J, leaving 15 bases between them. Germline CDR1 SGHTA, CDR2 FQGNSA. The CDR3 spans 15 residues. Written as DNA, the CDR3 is TGTGCCAGCAGCTTAGAACCCTTAGGGGCGTCTGAAGCTTTCTTT. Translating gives CASSLEPLGASEAFF.

The CDR3 loop is CASSLWLTGPNTEAFF. The CDR3 region has the DNA TGTGCCAGCAGCTTATGGCTGACAGGGCCCAACACTGAAGCTTTCTTT. This rearrangement joins TRBV7-2 to TRBJ1-1, with 7 bases identical to TRBD1. The CDR3 is made up of 16 amino acids. The germline V gene encodes CDR1 SGHTA and CDR2 FQGNSA. With V trimmed by 2 bases and J by 2 bases, 8 bases remained unmatched. Drawing the rest from reference TRBV7-2 and TRBJ1-1, the complete variable domain is GAGVSQSPSNKVTEKGKDVELRCDPISGHTALYWYRQSLGQGLEFLIYFQGNSAPDKSGLPSDRFSAERTGGSVSTLTIQRTQQEDSAVYLCASSLWLTGPNTEAFFGQGTRLTVV.

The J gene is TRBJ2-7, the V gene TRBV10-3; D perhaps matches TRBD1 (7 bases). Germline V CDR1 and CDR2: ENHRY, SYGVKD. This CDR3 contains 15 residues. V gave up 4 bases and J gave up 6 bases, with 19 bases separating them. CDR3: CAISGDLPGGREQYF. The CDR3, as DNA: TGTGCCATCAGTGGGGACCTCCCAGGGGGGCGCGAGCAGTACTTC.

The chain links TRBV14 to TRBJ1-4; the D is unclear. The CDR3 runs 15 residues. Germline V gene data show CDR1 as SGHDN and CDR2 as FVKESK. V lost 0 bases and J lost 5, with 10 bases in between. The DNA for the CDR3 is TGTGCCAGCAGCCAAGACGAGGGCCTAAATGAAAAACTGTTTTTT. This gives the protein CASSQDEGLNEKLFF.

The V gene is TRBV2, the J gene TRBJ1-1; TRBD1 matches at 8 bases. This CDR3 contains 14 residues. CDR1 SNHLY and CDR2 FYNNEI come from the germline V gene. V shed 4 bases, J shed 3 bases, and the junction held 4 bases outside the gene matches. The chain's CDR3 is CASSGQGFDTEAFF. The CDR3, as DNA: TGTGCCAGCAGTGGACAGGGGTTCGACACTGAAGCTTTCTTT.

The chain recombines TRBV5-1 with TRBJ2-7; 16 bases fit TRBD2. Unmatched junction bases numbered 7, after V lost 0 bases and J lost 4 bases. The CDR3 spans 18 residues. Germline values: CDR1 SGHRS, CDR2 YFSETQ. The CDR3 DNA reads TGCGCCAGCAGCTTGGCCGGGACTAGCGGGAGGGCTCCTTACGAGCAGTACTTC. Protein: CASSLAGTSGRAPYEQYF.

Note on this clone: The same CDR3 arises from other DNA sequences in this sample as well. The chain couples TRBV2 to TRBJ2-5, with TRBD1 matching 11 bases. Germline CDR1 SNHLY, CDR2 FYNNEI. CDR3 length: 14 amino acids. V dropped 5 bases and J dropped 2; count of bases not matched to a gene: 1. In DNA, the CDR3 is TGTGCCAGCAGTCGGGACAGGGGGCAAGAGACCCAGTACTTC. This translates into CASSRDRGQETQYF.

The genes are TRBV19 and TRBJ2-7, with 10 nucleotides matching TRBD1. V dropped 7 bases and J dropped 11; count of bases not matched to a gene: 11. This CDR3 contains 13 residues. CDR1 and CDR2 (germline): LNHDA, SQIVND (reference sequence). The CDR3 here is CASKRTGGSMEYF. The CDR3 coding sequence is TGTGCCAGTAAAAGGACAGGGGGTTCCATGGAGTACTTC.

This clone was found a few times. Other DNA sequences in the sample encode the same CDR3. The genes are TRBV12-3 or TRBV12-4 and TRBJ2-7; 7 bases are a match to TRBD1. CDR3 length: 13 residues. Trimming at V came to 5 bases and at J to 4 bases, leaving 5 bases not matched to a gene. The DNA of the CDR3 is TGTGCCAGCAGTCGAAACAGGGGTTACGAGCAGTACTTC. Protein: CASSRNRGYEQYF.

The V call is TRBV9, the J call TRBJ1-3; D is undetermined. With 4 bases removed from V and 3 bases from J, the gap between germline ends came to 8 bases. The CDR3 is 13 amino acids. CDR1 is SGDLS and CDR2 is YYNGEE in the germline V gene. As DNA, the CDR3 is TGTGCCAGCAGCCCGGTGGTTGGAAACACCATATATTTT. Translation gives CASSPVVGNTIYF.

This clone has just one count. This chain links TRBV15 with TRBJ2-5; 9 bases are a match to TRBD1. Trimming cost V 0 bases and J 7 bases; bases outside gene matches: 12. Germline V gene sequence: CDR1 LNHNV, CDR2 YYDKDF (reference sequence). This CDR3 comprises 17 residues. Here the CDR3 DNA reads TGTGCCACCAGCAGAGATCATGGGGGACAGGGACGGGGGACCCAGTACTTC. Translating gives CATSRDHGGQGRGTQYF.

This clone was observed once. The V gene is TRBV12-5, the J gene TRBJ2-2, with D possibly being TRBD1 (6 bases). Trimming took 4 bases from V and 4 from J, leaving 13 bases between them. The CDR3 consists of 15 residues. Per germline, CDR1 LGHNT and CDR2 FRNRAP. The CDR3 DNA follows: TGTGCTAGTGGTTCGGCTGCCAGGGGCACCGGGGAGCTGTTTTTT. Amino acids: CASGSAARGTGELFF.

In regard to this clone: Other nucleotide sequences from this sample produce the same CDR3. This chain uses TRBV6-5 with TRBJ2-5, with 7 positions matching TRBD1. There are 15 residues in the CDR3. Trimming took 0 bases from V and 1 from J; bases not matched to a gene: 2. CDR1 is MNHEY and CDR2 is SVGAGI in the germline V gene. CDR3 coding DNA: TGTGCCAGCAGTTACTCGAGACAGGGCCAAGAGACCCAGTACTTC. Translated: CASSYSRQGQETQYF.